This is a list of T cell receptor beta chains from one sample in a study of blood T cell repertoires in COVID-19. Only in-frame clones appear in the TCRdb table, and some are missing; sequencing was by immunoSEQ multiplex PCR. The repertoire consists of roughly 230,000 clones, with around 87% occurring once and the leading ten covering roughly 7.2%. The source material was PBMCs or T cells enriched from blood (not recorded which). The receptor set was obtained from a young man in a cohort exposed to, infected with or recovered from COVID-19 (not recorded which). Each CDR3 is given with its conserved first and last residue. Fields, in order: V gene, J gene, D gene, clone size, CDR3 DNA, CDR3 protein. A D gene is named only where the DNA matches it firmly. A row's size may be missing; if present it is once, few, many or a size class.

TRBV3-1/TRBV3-2,TRBJ2-5,TRBD1,-,TGTGCCAGCAGCCCTCCATGGACAGGGGAAGAGACCCAGTACTTC,CASSPPWTGEETQYF
TRBV10-3,TRBJ1-2,-,-,TGTGCCATCAGTGAGTCGGGGAGCGCTAGGTATGGCTACACCTTC,CAISESGSARYGYTF
TRBV18,TRBJ1-2,-,-,TGTGCCAGCTCACCACAAGGGAGTCTCGATGGCTACACCTTC,CASSPQGSLDGYTF
TRBV28,TRBJ2-4,TRBD2,-,TGTGCCAGCACCGTAGCGGGAGACGCCAAAAACATTCAGTACTTC,CASTVAGDAKNIQYF
TRBV5-8,TRBJ1-4,TRBD1,-,TGTGCCAGCAGCGTACCTCCGACAGGGTTGGCTAATGAAAAACTGTTTTTT,CASSVPPTGLANEKLFF
TRBV4-2,TRBJ1-4,TRBD1,-,TGTGCCAGCAGCCGACAGGGGAGCGGTGAAAAACTGTTTTTT,CASSRQGSGEKLFF
TRBV7-9,TRBJ1-6,-,-,TGTGCCAGCACCTTCCCGGATTCACCCCTCCACTTT,CASTFPDSPLHF
TRBV18,TRBJ1-2,TRBD1,-,TGTGCCAGCTCACCCGCCGGGACAGTCTATGGCTACACCTTC,CASSPAGTVYGYTF
TRBV5-5,TRBJ2-7,TRBD1,few,TGTGCCAGCAGCTTGGCCGGGACAGGGGTCTACGAGCAGTACTTC,CASSLAGTGVYEQYF
TRBV2,TRBJ2-4,-,-,TGTGCCAGCAGTGAATCCCGCCAGGCCTCCAAAAACATTCAGTACTTC,CASSESRQASKNIQYF